This T cell receptor beta chain appears in the sequencing data of a study of blood T cell repertoires in COVID-19. Assay: immunoSEQ multiplex PCR; the TCRdb copy retains only in-frame clones and omits some. This table holds roughly 400,000 clones, around nine tenths found once. Those designated as exposed participants met a COVID-19 case within 2 weeks before study entry. Germline V gene lookup returns CDR1 MNHEY and CDR2 SMNVEV (reference sequence). This CDR3 is built from 16 residues. V lost 4 bases and J 0 bases, leaving 16 bases between the germline ends. The specimen sequenced was PBMCs or T cells enriched from blood (not recorded which). The rearrangement uses TRBV27 and TRBJ2-7; weak D call: TRBD1 (6 bases). This TCR was sampled from a young woman who had been exposed to COVID-19. As DNA, the CDR3 is TGTGCCAGCAGTTCAACCAGGGGAGTACCCTCCTACGAGCAGTACTTC. It is translated as CASSSTRGVPSYEQYF.